Shown below are 17 T cell receptor beta chains from a single sample sequenced in a study of shared clonotypes between healthy human individuals. The method was immunoSEQ multiplex PCR; TCRdb's version includes in-frame clones alone and lacks a portion of them. The sample records some 200,000 clones, 60% to 70% being singletons. Sequencing was carried out using memory CD4+ T cells sorted from blood. Regarding subset: CD45RA-negative fraction. The receptors were sampled from a man aged 25-40 years in good health.

This chain links TRBV7-2 with TRBJ2-3; TRBD2 matches 7 bases. Losses at the gene ends were 3 bases for V and 6 bases for J; bases not matched to a gene: 9. Looked up from germline, CDR1 is SGHTA and CDR2 is FQGNSA. The CDR3 spans 15 residues. CDR3 in DNA: TGTGCCAGCAGCTTGCTAGCGGACGCTGGGGATACGCAGTATTTT. Its translation: CASSLLADAGDTQYF.

This clone has only a few counts. V is TRBV9 and J is TRBJ2-3, with unresolved D. The CDR3 totals 15 residues. Germline V lookup: CDR1 SGDLS, CDR2 YYNGEE. V lost 0 bases and J lost 4, with 12 bases in between. Here the CDR3 DNA reads TGTGCCAGCAGCGTAGGAGGACGTCCATCAGATACGCAGTATTTT. Translating gives CASSVGGRPSDTQYF. Complete variable domain (other parts from reference TRBV9 and TRBJ2-3): DSGVTQTPKHLITATGQRVTLRCSPRSGDLSVYWYQQSLDQGLQFLIQYYNGEERAKGNILERFSAQQFPDLHSELNLSSLELGDSALYFCASSVGGRPSDTQYFGPGTRLTVL.

The V call is TRBV2, the J call TRBJ1-5; D perhaps matches TRBD1 (6 bases). Between the trimmed V and J ends, which lost 3 bases and 6 bases, there was a span of 12 bases. CDR3 length equals 14 residues. Looked up from germline, CDR1 is SNHLY and CDR2 is FYNNEI. The DNA of the CDR3 is TGTGCCAGCAGTGAGAATGGACAGACTCAGCCCCAGCATTTT. Translation gives CASSENGQTQPQHF. The complete variable domain, with remaining parts taken from reference TRBV2 and TRBJ1-5, reads EPEVTQTPSHQVTQMGQEVILRCVPISNHLYFYWYRQILGQKVEFLVSFYNNEISEKSEIFDDQFSVERPDGSNFTLKIRSTKLEDSAMYFCASSENGQTQPQHFGDGTRLSIL.

V is TRBV28 and J is TRBJ2-7; 9 bases match TRBD2. The junction had 13 bases not matched to a gene; V was cut back by 7 bases and J by 3 bases. Germline CDR1 reads MDHEN; CDR2 reads SYDVKM. This CDR3 contains 16 residues. The CDR3 nucleotides read TGTGCCAGCACCTCGGGACTAGCAAAGGCCCTCTACGAGCAGTACTTC. Translating it yields CASTSGLAKALYEQYF. Combining the CDR3 with reference TRBV28 and TRBJ2-7 gives the whole variable domain DVKVTQSSRYLVKRTGEKVFLECVQDMDHENMFWYRQDPGLGLRLIYFSYDVKMKEKGDIPEGYSVSREKKERFSLILESASTNQTSMYLCASTSGLAKALYEQYFGPGTRLTVT.

V usage is TRBV19 and J usage is TRBJ2-6; weak D call: TRBD1 (5 bases). This CDR3 contains 18 residues. V lost 3 bases and J lost 0, with 15 bases in between. The germline V gene encodes CDR1 LNHDA and CDR2 SQIVND (reference sequence). CDR3 coding DNA: TGTGCCAGTAGTATTATTAGGGGTGAATCCTCTGGGGCCAACGTCCTGACTTTC. Translated, it gives CASSIIRGESSGANVLTF.

The gene calls are TRBV20-1 and TRBJ1-2; D is ambiguous. V was trimmed by 5 bases and J by 6 bases, leaving 10 bases between them. This CDR3 has 11 residues. Germline V CDR1 and CDR2: DFQATT, SNEGSKA (reference sequence). The CDR3 DNA reads TGCAGTGCTCGTCTCGGGGATGGCTACACCTTC. It yields the protein CSARLGDGYTF.

The chain recombines TRBV5-1 with TRBJ2-5; D is uncertain. This CDR3 has 15 residues. V was pared by 0 bases and J by 1 base, with 10 bases between. CDR1 is SGHRS and CDR2 is YFSETQ in the germline V gene. In nucleotides, the CDR3 is TGCGCCAGCAGCTTGGTGCTCCAGGCCCAAGAGACCCAGTACTTC. This sequence encodes CASSLVLQAQETQYF.

This clone has ten or more counts. The chain couples TRBV12-5 to TRBJ1-2; no firm D call. V was pared by 7 bases and J by 7 bases, with 16 bases between. Germline V gene data show CDR1 as LGHNT and CDR2 as FRNRAP. This CDR3 spans 13 amino acids. The DNA of the CDR3 is TGTGCTAGTGCTCCGACCCCCCGAGGTGGCTACACCTTC. Amino acids: CASAPTPRGGYTF.

V gene TRBV18 combines with J gene TRBJ2-3; 7 nucleotides agree with TRBD1. The germline V gene encodes CDR1 KGHSH and CDR2 LQKENI. This CDR3 region has 14 residues. V lost 3 bases and J lost 6; bases outside the gene matches: 6. CDR3 sequence: CASSPGQNTDTQYF. DNA of the CDR3: TGTGCCAGCTCACCGGGACAGAATACGGATACGCAGTATTTT.

The chain combines TRBV7-7 with TRBJ2-5; the D gene is possibly TRBD2 (6 bases). The CDR3 is 15 residues long. V was trimmed by 5 bases and J by 5 bases, leaving 18 bases between them. CDR1 SSHAT and CDR2 FNYEAQ come from the germline V gene (reference sequence). The CDR3 DNA is TGTGCCAGCAGCCCGAGCGGAGCCGCGGGGGAGACCCAGTACTTC. Its translation: CASSPSGAAGETQYF.

This chain links TRBV27 with TRBJ2-7, with D unresolved. V lost 1 base and J lost 3, with 13 bases in between. Looked up from germline, CDR1 is MNHEY and CDR2 is SMNVEV (reference sequence). CDR3 size: 15 residues. The CDR3 region is CASSLYGGQNYEQYF. CDR3 nucleotide sequence: TGTGCCAGCAGTTTATATGGCGGTCAGAACTACGAGCAGTACTTC.

The V call is TRBV5-1, the J call TRBJ2-7; no clear D. The germline V and J ends were trimmed by 0 bases and 6 bases, with 13 bases remaining between them. In germline, CDR1 is SGHRS, CDR2 YFSETQ. The CDR3 runs 14 residues. CDR3 sequence (DNA): TGCGCCAGCAGCTTGGGATCGTCGGCTCGCGAGCAGTACTTC. This gives the protein CASSLGSSAREQYF.

The CDR3 DNA follows: TGTGCCAGCAGTCGTCGCGTCTACTACGAGCAGTACTTC. It specifies CASSRRVYYEQYF. The chain links TRBV27 to TRBJ2-7; no clear D. The CDR3 loop spans 13 amino acids. V was cut by 5 bases and J by 3 bases, with 11 bases left in between. Germline CDR1 reads MNHEY; CDR2 reads SMNVEV (reference sequence).

This clone was seen a handful of times. The gene calls are TRBV27 and TRBJ2-4, with D possibly matching TRBD2 (7 bases). Germline V gives CDR1 MNHEY, CDR2 SMNVEV (reference sequence). Trimming removed 5 bases from V and 0 bases from J, with 14 bases in between. This CDR3 has 16 residues. CDR3 in amino acids: CASSPKRDIAKNIQYF. The CDR3 nucleotides read TGTGCCAGCAGTCCCAAGCGGGACATAGCCAAAAACATTCAGTACTTC.

The chain links TRBV11-2 to TRBJ2-2; 12 positions agree with TRBD2. This CDR3 region has 17 residues. With 5 bases clipped from V and 4 bases from J, the junction kept 8 bases outside the gene matches. The germline CDR1 and CDR2 sequences are SGHAT and FQNNGV. The CDR3 protein is CASSVTLAGGPTGELFF. The CDR3 DNA reads TGTGCCAGCAGCGTGACCCTAGCGGGAGGGCCCACCGGGGAGCTGTTTTTT.

The chain recombines TRBV7-2 with TRBJ2-7; D possibly uses TRBD1 or TRBD2 (5 bases each). The length of the CDR3 is 17 residues. V lost 1 base, J lost 4 bases, and 20 bases lay in between. CDR1 and CDR2 from the germline V gene are SGHTA and FQGNSA. In DNA form, the CDR3 reads TGTGCCAGCAGCTTAGTGGGGCTAGCAGACCCGCCTTACGAGCAGTACTTC. It translates to CASSLVGLADPPYEQYF.

This chain joins TRBV7-2 and TRBJ2-3, with 11 positions matching TRBD2. Germline V CDR1 and CDR2: SGHTA, FQGNSA. The length of the CDR3 is 16 residues. V lost 6 bases to trimming and J lost 4 bases; unmatched junction nucleotides: 9. CDR3 protein: CASRTGTSGAADTQYF. Here the CDR3 DNA reads TGTGCCAGCAGAACAGGGACTAGCGGAGCCGCAGATACGCAGTATTTT.